The source of this T cell receptor (beta chain) is a study of T cell responses to AZD1222 COVID-19 vaccine. Whole-study context: Researchers grouped second doses given at about 4 or about 12 weeks into one pool. Points from the study as a whole: Vaccine-associated CD4 TCRs spanned spike, dominant at 160-218 and 743-854.

As regards this clone: As yet, its antigen is unknown.

Sequencing was performed with immunoSEQ multiplex PCR; in TCRdb, only in-frame clones are kept and a portion is missing. Among 75,000 to 100,000 clones listed, around 90% were seen once. Germline CDR1 and CDR2: SGHRS and YFSETQ. V lost 1 base and J 8 bases, leaving 16 bases between the germline ends. The CDR3 has 14 amino acids. The sequence derives from an adult in good health. The gene calls are TRBV5-1 and TRBJ2-7; D gene uncertain. Specimen: peripheral blood, collected on day 0 of AZD1222 vaccination. CDR3 residues: CASSLLDGIEQQYF. The CDR3 coding sequence is TGCGCCAGCAGCTTGCTTGACGGCATCGAGCAGCAGTACTTC.